What follows describes a single T cell receptor (beta chain). Germline lookup yields CDR1 MNHNY and CDR2 SVGAGI (reference sequence). The CDR3 consists of 12 residues. Between the trimmed V and J ends, which lost 0 bases and 8 bases, there was a span of 5 bases. Data came from immunoSEQ multiplex PCR; TCRdb stores just in-frame clones and leaves some out. The sample holds around 300,000 clones, under 90% seen once. The data are from a study of blood T cell repertoires in COVID-19. This chain links TRBV6-6 with TRBJ2-1; no definite D call. The source material was peripheral blood. The receptor's source is a man between 45 and 60 years old with acute or convalescent COVID-19. DNA for the CDR3: TGTGCCAGCAGTTACTCCCGAGATGAGCAGTTCTTC. The encoded protein is CASSYSRDEQFF.